A single sample is the source of the 29 T cell receptor beta chains below, sequenced in a study of control samples from healthy donors and cancer patients. The assay was immunoSEQ multiplex PCR, and TCRdb's table has in-frame clones only and misses some. The sample yields about 85,000 clones, roughly nine tenths seen once. Sample: blood. These receptors all stem from a woman aged 55-69 years in good health.

The rearrangement links TRBV20-1 to TRBJ2-3; D ambiguous. The V gene's germline CDR1 is DFQATT and CDR2 SNEGSKA (reference sequence). This CDR3 comprises 10 residues. V was shortened by 3 bases and J by 3 bases, with 1 base between the two germline ends. The CDR3 sequence is CSASTDTQYF. CDR3 in DNA: TGCAGTGCTAGTACAGATACGCAGTATTTT.

This rearrangement joins TRBV4-3 to TRBJ1-1; unclear D gene. The CDR3 extends over 14 amino acids. CDR1 LGHNA and CDR2 YSLEER come from the germline V gene. V was pared by 8 bases and J by 5 bases, with 18 bases between. The CDR3, as DNA: TGCGCCAGCGGCCCAGGCCCCTTTGGGACTGAAGCTTTCTTT. Its translation: CASGPGPFGTEAFF.

V is TRBV2 and J is TRBJ1-1; D is perhaps TRBD1 (6 bases). Germline CDR1 is SNHLY and CDR2 is FYNNEI. The ends were cut back, 10 bases at V and 1 base at J, with 19 bases in the middle. The length of the CDR3 is 15 residues. In nucleotides, the CDR3 is TGTGCCACCGTCCCGGGAACAGGGAAGAACACTGAAGCTTTCTTT. This encodes CATVPGTGKNTEAFF.

The rearrangement links TRBV3-1 (or the pseudogene TRBV3-2) to TRBJ1-2; the match to TRBD1 covers 9 bases. The CDR3 covers 13 residues. Germline loops: CDR1 LGHDT, CDR2 YNNKEL (reference sequence). V dropped 4 bases and J dropped 7; count of bases not matched to a gene: 4. CDR3 in amino acids: CASSPTGGGGYTF. CDR3 coding DNA: TGTGCCAGCAGCCCGACAGGGGGAGGTGGCTACACCTTC.

The J gene is TRBJ2-3, the V gene TRBV2, with a weak D call TRBD1 (6 bases). Trimming removed 5 bases at V and 2 bases at J, with 20 bases between. The CDR3 extends over 17 amino acids. Germline-derived CDR1 and CDR2 are SNHLY and FYNNEI. The CDR3, as DNA: TGTGCCAGCAGTTTAGGAGAGAGACAGGCGTACACAGATACGCAGTATTTT. This gives the protein CASSLGERQAYTDTQYF.

The V call is TRBV5-1, the J call TRBJ2-3, with 7 bases matching TRBD1. The CDR3 is made up of 15 amino acids. CDR1 SGHRS and CDR2 YFSETQ come from the germline V gene. J was trimmed by 3 bases and V by 3 bases; bases with no gene match: 7. The CDR3 sequence is CASSSDRVDTDTQYF. The CDR3 DNA sequence: TGCGCCAGCAGCTCCGACAGGGTGGATACAGATACGCAGTATTTT.

This chain joins TRBV5-8 and TRBJ2-3; TRBD1 matches 8 bases. This CDR3 has 13 amino acids. V shed 0 bases, J shed 6 bases, and the junction held 0 bases outside the gene matches. Germline CDR1 reads SGHTS; CDR2 reads YDEGEE. The CDR3 region is CASSLGQGDTQYF. As DNA, the CDR3 is TGTGCCAGCAGCTTGGGACAGGGGGATACGCAGTATTTT.

This clone was observed once. The chain is built from TRBV19 and TRBJ2-7, with TRBD1 as a possible D gene (7 bases). Per the germline V gene, CDR1 is LNHDA and CDR2 is SQIVND (reference sequence). The CDR3 is 16 amino acids. Trimming stripped 5 bases from V and 3 bases from J, with 20 bases between. The CDR3 region has the DNA TGTGCCAGTAGTCCCGGGGGACAGAGGATCCGCTACGAGCAGTACTTC. This gives the protein CASSPGGQRIRYEQYF.

V is TRBV7-9 and J is TRBJ1-2; tentative D call: TRBD1 (5 bases). The V end lost 0 bases, the J end lost 2 bases, and 10 bases lay between the germline ends. The germline gives CDR1 SEHNR, CDR2 FQNEAQ (reference sequence). The CDR3 is 15 residues long. For the CDR3, the DNA is TGTGCCAGCAGCTTAGCGGGCAGGGAAAACTATGGCTACACCTTC. It codes for CASSLAGRENYGYTF. Supplemented by reference TRBV7-9 and TRBJ1-2, the full variable domain reads DTGVSQNPRHKITKRGQNVTFRCDPISEHNRLYWYRQTLGQGPEFLTYFQNEAQLEKSRLLSDRFSAERPKGSFSTLEIQRTEQGDSAMYLCASSLAGRENYGYTFGSGTRLTVV.

V and J are TRBV30 and TRBJ1-4, with D perhaps matching TRBD1 (6 bases). CDR3 length: 13 residues. Trimming cost V 5 bases and J 4 bases, with 11 bases left between them. From germline, CDR1 is GTSNPN and CDR2 SVGIG (reference sequence). In nucleotides, the CDR3 is TGTGCCTGGGAGGACAGTTTTAATGAAAAACTGTTTTTT. Residues: CAWEDSFNEKLFF.

The chain recombines TRBV5-1 with TRBJ2-3; 8 nucleotides line up with TRBD1. The trim removed 4 bases at V and 2 bases at J, leaving 6 bases unmatched. The CDR3 is made up of 15 amino acids. Germline V gene lookup returns CDR1 SGHRS and CDR2 YFSETQ. CDR3 protein: CASSIGQGVTDTQYF. The CDR3 DNA reads as TGCGCCAGCAGCATCGGACAGGGAGTCACAGATACGCAGTATTTT.

The rearrangement links TRBV20-1 to TRBJ2-1; 7 bases align to TRBD2. J lost 11 bases, V lost 6 bases, and 7 bases had no gene match. This CDR3 region has 11 residues. In germline, CDR1 is DFQATT, CDR2 SNEGSKA (reference sequence). CDR3 loop: CSAPLADQQFF. The CDR3 nucleotides read TGCAGTGCCCCCCTAGCGGACCAGCAGTTCTTC.

CDR3 loop: CASSPQGERTEAFF. The CDR3 DNA sequence: TGTGCCAGCAGCCCACAGGGGGAGCGCACTGAAGCTTTCTTT. The chain uses TRBV3-1 (or the pseudogene TRBV3-2) and TRBJ1-1, with 8 bases matching TRBD1. The junction had 5 bases not matched to a gene; V was cut back by 4 bases and J by 4 bases. The CDR3 loop spans 14 amino acids. CDR1 and CDR2 from the germline V gene are LGHDT and YNNKEL (reference sequence).

J is TRBJ2-3 and V is TRBV24-1, with 11 bases aligning to TRBD2. Per germline, CDR1 KGHDR and CDR2 SFDVKD. Trimming removed 5 bases from V and 2 bases from J; junction bases left unmatched: 5. The CDR3 is 16 residues long. The CDR3 DNA reads TGTGCCACCAGTGCCGGGACTAGCGGACTCACAGATACGCAGTATTTT. Amino acids: CATSAGTSGLTDTQYF.

Details on this clone: This specimen includes other DNA sequences encoding the same CDR3. This chain links TRBV2 with TRBJ1-2; tentatively, D is TRBD1 (6 bases). The CDR3 covers 14 residues. From germline, CDR1 is SNHLY and CDR2 FYNNEI. Deletions cut 2 bases from V and 8 bases from J, with 15 bases between. The CDR3 loop is CASSESVGAGGYTF. As DNA, the CDR3 is TGTGCCAGCAGTGAATCGGTGGGGGCGGGGGGCTACACCTTC.

This rearrangement joins TRBV30 to TRBJ1-3; D is ambiguous. This CDR3 region has 13 residues. Germline CDR1 is GTSNPN and CDR2 is SVGIG (reference sequence). V gave up 0 bases and J gave up 5 bases, with 8 bases separating them. Written as DNA, the CDR3 is TGTGCCTGGAGTGTAGTTAGCCGAAACACCATATATTTT. Its protein is CAWSVVSRNTIYF.

The chain has TRBV5-4 and TRBJ1-1; no clear D gene. CDR1 SGHNT and CDR2 YYREEE come from the germline V gene (reference sequence). Trimming cost V 0 bases and J 0 bases, with 6 bases left between them. The CDR3 is made up of 14 amino acids. This CDR3 reads CASSLEIMNTEAFF. CDR3 nucleotide sequence: TGTGCCAGCAGCTTGGAGATTATGAACACTGAAGCTTTCTTT.

The rearrangement uses TRBV19 and TRBJ2-4; D unclear. Trimming cost V 2 bases and J 1 base, with 12 bases left between them. Per the germline V gene, CDR1 is LNHDA and CDR2 is SQIVND (reference sequence). The CDR3 runs 16 residues. CDR3: CASSIRQTSAKNIQYF. The DNA for the CDR3 is TGTGCCAGTAGTATAAGGCAGACGTCCGCCAAAAACATTCAGTACTTC.

V is TRBV5-1 and J is TRBJ1-6; TRBD1 matches at 7 bases. The V gene's germline CDR1 is SGHRS and CDR2 YFSETQ. The CDR3 sequence is 14 residues long. V gave up 2 bases and J gave up 10 bases; unmatched junction bases: 6. The CDR3 sequence: CASSFDRDGSPLHF. The CDR3 DNA follows: TGCGCCAGCAGCTTTGACAGGGACGGCTCACCCCTCCACTTT.

The chain links TRBV6-2 or TRBV6-3 to TRBJ2-2; tentatively, D is TRBD2 (5 bases). The CDR3 is 13 residues long. Germline CDR1 is MNHEY and CDR2 is SVGEGT. V was shortened by 5 bases and J by 8 bases, with 12 bases between the two germline ends. The CDR3 is CASSRTAWGELFF. CDR3 DNA sequence: TGTGCCAGCAGTCGGACTGCGTGGGGGGAGCTGTTTTTT.

V usage is TRBV7-8 and J usage is TRBJ1-4; D is unclear. There are 12 residues in the CDR3. Germline CDR1 is SGHVS and CDR2 is FQNEAQ. The germline V and J ends were trimmed by 4 bases and 8 bases, with 8 bases remaining between them. The CDR3 nucleotides are TGTGCCAGCAGCTCGAGCCTGGAAAAACTGTTTTTT. Protein sequence: CASSSSLEKLFF.

V usage is TRBV5-1 and J usage is TRBJ2-3; unclear D gene. CDR1 and CDR2 from the germline V gene are SGHRS and YFSETQ. V lost 0 bases and J 0 bases, leaving 8 bases between the germline ends. The CDR3 has 15 amino acids. CDR3 DNA: TGCGCCAGCAGCTTGGCTGTTGGCAGCACAGATACGCAGTATTTT. It specifies CASSLAVGSTDTQYF.

The chain recombines TRBV5-1 with TRBJ2-5; 7 bases line up with TRBD1. The V segment lost 2 bases and the J segment 11 bases; nucleotides outside the gene matches: 9. The CDR3 runs 13 residues. The V gene's germline CDR1 is SGHRS and CDR2 YFSETQ. As DNA, the CDR3 is TGCGCCAGCAGCTTACCACAGGGGCCTGAGCAGTACTTC. Protein: CASSLPQGPEQYF.

A single count supports this clone. The chain uses TRBV29-1 and TRBJ1-1; D is uncertain. V was shortened by 6 bases and J by 1 base, with 12 bases between the two germline ends. This CDR3 spans 13 amino acids. From germline, CDR1 is SQVTM and CDR2 ANQGSEA. In nucleotides, the CDR3 is TGCAGCGTCCGACCCGACGCGAACACTGAAGCTTTCTTT. It yields the protein CSVRPDANTEAFF.

V is TRBV18 and J is TRBJ1-4; no clear D gene. V was cut by 3 bases and J by 7 bases, with 12 bases left in between. This CDR3 region has 14 residues. CDR1 KGHSH and CDR2 LQKENI come from the germline V gene. CDR3 nucleotides: TGTGCCAGCTCACCCGGGTCTCCGGGTGAAAAACTGTTTTTT. Translating gives CASSPGSPGEKLFF.

The chain links TRBV5-1 to TRBJ2-3, with 11 bases lining up with TRBD2. This CDR3 comprises 17 residues. Unmatched junction bases numbered 6, after V lost 0 bases and J lost 3 bases. The germline gives CDR1 SGHRS, CDR2 YFSETQ. The CDR3 reads CASSLVLSGRATDTQYF. The CDR3 nucleotides are TGCGCCAGCAGCTTGGTCCTTAGCGGGAGGGCTACAGATACGCAGTATTTT.

The CDR3, as DNA: TGTGCCAGCAGCTTACAACAGGCCTCCTACGAGCAGTACTTC. As protein: CASSLQQASYEQYF. The chain is built from TRBV5-4 and TRBJ2-7, with D maybe TRBD1 (5 bases). The CDR3 has 14 residues. Between the trimmed V and J ends, which lost 2 bases and 0 bases, there was a span of 9 bases. Germline CDR1 SGHNT, CDR2 YYREEE (reference sequence). The full variable domain, its missing parts supplied by reference TRBV5-4 and TRBJ2-7, is ETGVTQSPTHLIKTRGQQVTLRCSSQSGHNTVSWYQQALGQGPQFIFQYYREEENGRGNFPPRFSGLQFPNYSSELNVNALELDDSALYLCASSLQQASYEQYFGPGTRLTVT.

The chain recombines TRBV28 with TRBJ1-2; TRBD1 is a possible D gene (5 bases). Looked up from germline, CDR1 is MDHEN and CDR2 is SYDVKM. The CDR3 is 16 amino acids. The V end was cut by 5 bases, the J end by 5 bases, with 21 bases between. CDR3 sequence (DNA): TGTGCCAGCAGTCCAGGGCCCAGGTCATTGCGGTATGGCTACACCTTC. Protein: CASSPGPRSLRYGYTF.

The CDR3 DNA reads TGTGCCAGCAGTTTGACAGGGGGGTACTATGGCTACACCTTC. It codes for CASSLTGGYYGYTF. The rearrangement links TRBV27 to TRBJ1-2, with 9 bases aligning to TRBD1. The J segment lost 3 bases and the V segment lost 3 bases, leaving 2 bases of the junction unmatched. Per germline, CDR1 MNHEY and CDR2 SMNVEV (reference sequence). CDR3 length equals 14 residues.